These 14 T cell receptor beta chains were sequenced from one sample in a study of cytotoxic CD8 clonotypes in ibrutinib-treated CLL. Clones were sequenced by immunoSEQ multiplex PCR, and TCRdb holds only the in-frame ones, with some missing. The repertoire holds 110,000 to 150,000 clones, with approximately 77% as singletons. The sample was PBMCs, taken after 12 months of ibrutinib treatment. The receptors come from a human donor with chronic lymphocytic leukemia.

This clone came up once. The chain carries TRBV6-1 and TRBJ1-2, with TRBD1 identical over 8 bases. Per germline, CDR1 MNHNS and CDR2 SASEGT. The CDR3 spans 14 residues. V was pared by 2 bases and J by 7 bases, with 6 bases of the junction left unmatched. The CDR3 region is CASSERQGAFGYTF. The CDR3 region has the DNA TGTGCCAGCAGTGAACGGCAGGGGGCGTTTGGCTACACCTTC.

J is TRBJ2-7 and V is TRBV4-3; 8 bases are shared with TRBD2. V gave up 1 base and J gave up 2 bases; unmatched junction bases: 10. The germline CDR1 and CDR2 sequences are LGHNA and YSLEER. The CDR3 has 17 amino acids. CDR3 protein: CASSQARAGGEPYEQYF. For the CDR3, the DNA is TGCGCCAGCAGCCAAGCACGCGCGGGGGGTGAACCCTACGAGCAGTACTTC.

J is TRBJ2-5 and V is TRBV29-1; unclear D gene. CDR1 and CDR2 (germline): SQVTM, ANQGSEA. The CDR3 has 13 amino acids. Trimming stripped 3 bases from V and 0 bases from J, with 8 bases between. CDR3 amino acids: CSVDRIYQETQYF. For the CDR3, the DNA is TGCAGCGTTGACAGGATCTACCAAGAGACCCAGTACTTC.

The chain combines TRBV28 with TRBJ2-1, with 7 positions matching TRBD2. CDR3 length: 14 amino acids. Trimming cost V 8 bases and J 0 bases; bases outside gene matches: 4. Germline V gene data show CDR1 as MDHEN and CDR2 as SYDVKM. Here the CDR3 reads CASVGGSSYNEQFF. The CDR3, as DNA: TGTGCCAGCGTGGGCGGGAGCTCCTACAATGAGCAGTTCTTC. The variable domain in full, with the rest retrieved from reference TRBV28 and TRBJ2-1, is DVKVTQSSRYLVKRTGEKVFLECVQDMDHENMFWYRQDPGLGLRLIYFSYDVKMKEKGDIPEGYSVSREKKERFSLILESASTNQTSMYLCASVGGSSYNEQFFGPGTRLTVL.

This CDR3 is CASSFGSGGYNEQFF. The CDR3 DNA reads TGTGCCAGCAGTTTCGGTAGCGGGGGCTACAATGAGCAGTTCTTC. The V and J genes are TRBV27 and TRBJ2-1, with 9 bases matching TRBD2. In germline, CDR1 is MNHEY, CDR2 SMNVEV (reference sequence). The CDR3 spans 15 residues. Trimming at V came to 3 bases and at J to 3 bases, leaving 3 bases not matched to a gene.

V usage is TRBV5-6 and J usage is TRBJ2-5; 11 bases are shared with TRBD2. With 1 base clipped from V and 9 bases from J, the junction kept 11 bases outside the gene matches. The CDR3 is 16 residues long. Germline V gene sequence: CDR1 SGHDT, CDR2 YYEEEE. The CDR3 DNA sequence: TGTGCCAGCAGCTTGTTTAGCGGGGGGGCTGGCGCGGCCCAGTACTTC. It codes for CASSLFSGGAGAAQYF.

This clone was seen just once. The chain joins TRBV28 to TRBJ2-5; 9 nucleotides match TRBD1. Looked up from germline, CDR1 is MDHEN and CDR2 is SYDVKM. Germline trimming cut 10 bases from V and 3 bases from J; bases unmatched to any gene: 6. CDR3 length: 13 residues. This chain's CDR3 is CAKKRQGEETQYF. The DNA of the CDR3 is TGTGCCAAGAAGAGACAGGGGGAAGAGACCCAGTACTTC.

This sequence joins TRBV5-4 and TRBJ1-1, with D perhaps matching TRBD1 (5 bases). In germline, CDR1 is SGHNT, CDR2 YYREEE (reference sequence). The germline V and J ends were trimmed by 5 bases and 3 bases, with 11 bases remaining between them. This CDR3 spans 13 amino acids. The CDR3 sequence is CASRTGEDTEAFF. The CDR3 bases are TGTGCCAGCAGAACAGGAGAAGACACTGAAGCTTTCTTT.

This chain connects TRBV30 to TRBJ1-4; TRBD1 matches 11 bases. Germline lookup yields CDR1 GTSNPN and CDR2 SVGIG (reference sequence). V dropped 3 bases and J dropped 8; count of bases not matched to a gene: 11. The CDR3 covers 16 residues. CDR3 nucleotide sequence: TGTGCCTGGAGCCTCGGGACAGGGGGTTTGGAGGAAAAACTGTTTTTT. The encoded protein is CAWSLGTGGLEEKLFF.

The CDR3 coding sequence is TGTGCCAGCAGTTTATTTGAAAAACTGTTTTTT. It yields the protein CASSLFEKLFF. This sequence joins TRBV28 and TRBJ1-4; D is uncertain. This CDR3 has 11 amino acids. Germline CDR1 is MDHEN and CDR2 is SYDVKM. Trimming removed 1 base from V and 7 bases from J, with 1 base in between.

The CDR3 protein is CAISAGTEAFF. For the CDR3, the DNA is TGTGCCATCAGTGCTGGCACTGAAGCTTTCTTT. J is TRBJ1-1 and V is TRBV10-3, with no clear D. CDR1 is ENHRY and CDR2 is SYGVKD in the germline V gene. The CDR3 is made up of 11 amino acids. The V end was cut by 4 bases, the J end by 4 bases, with 4 bases between.

The chain uses TRBV7-9 and TRBJ2-7; TRBD1 matches 8 bases. This CDR3 spans 17 amino acids. Germline V gene sequence: CDR1 SEHNR, CDR2 FQNEAQ (reference sequence). Trimming cost V 5 bases and J 3 bases; bases outside gene matches: 15. The CDR3 sequence is CASSQLGQGRPRYEQYF. The CDR3 nucleotides read TGTGCCAGCAGCCAGTTAGGACAGGGCCGTCCTCGCTACGAGCAGTACTTC.

The chain recombines TRBV6-1 with TRBJ1-6; D remains ambiguous. CDR1 is MNHNS and CDR2 is SASEGT in the germline V gene. V lost 6 bases and J lost 7, with 10 bases in between. This CDR3 has 13 residues. The chain's CDR3 is CASRSSLNSPLHF. The CDR3 nucleotides read TGTGCCAGCAGGTCCAGTTTGAATTCACCCCTCCACTTT.

This chain joins TRBV5-6 and TRBJ1-1; perhaps TRBD1 as D (5 bases). The germline V and J ends were trimmed by 3 bases and 8 bases, with 14 bases remaining between them. CDR1 SGHDT and CDR2 YYEEEE come from the germline V gene. The CDR3 has 13 amino acids. The CDR3 loop is CASSSTSGGEAFF. The CDR3 bases are TGTGCCAGCAGCTCCACCTCGGGGGGGGAAGCTTTCTTT. Combining the CDR3 with reference TRBV5-6 and TRBJ1-1 gives the whole variable domain DAGVTQSPTHLIKTRGQQVTLRCSPKSGHDTVSWYQQALGQGPQFIFQYYEEEERQRGNFPDRFSGHQFPNYSSELNVNALLLGDSALYLCASSSTSGGEAFFGQGTRLTVV.